Listed below are T cell receptor beta chains from one sample, sequenced in a study of blood T cells in healthy people across ages. TCRdb reprocessed the 5' RACE reads via MiXCR and lists one record per CDR3 protein. This table holds fewer than 700,000 distinct CDR3 sequences, more than 45% found once. Sample: blood. The receptors derive from an elderly man in good health. Each CDR3 is given with its conserved first and last residue. D genes are given only for firm matches. Size tells how often a clone was seen (once, few, many) or the class of an expanded clone, and some rows leave it out.

D gene: .
V gene: TRBV29-1
clone size: .
J gene: TRBJ1-2
CDR3 protein: CSVETGAHGYTF
CDR3 DNA: TGCAGCGTTGAAACGGGGGCCCATGGCTACACCTTC

D gene: .
V gene: TRBV12-3/TRBV12-4
clone size: .
J gene: TRBJ2-1
CDR3 protein: CASSLRQGLYNEQFF
CDR3 DNA: TGTGCCAGCAGTTTGAGGCAGGGACTCTACAATGAGCAGTTCTTC

D gene: .
V gene: TRBV7-9
clone size: .
J gene: TRBJ1-2
CDR3 protein: CASSSVNGGYTF
CDR3 DNA: TGTGCCAGCAGCTCGGTTAACGGGGGCTACACCTTC

D gene: TRBD1
V gene: TRBV11-1
clone size: few
J gene: TRBJ2-5
CDR3 protein: CASSTGQRQETQYF
CDR3 DNA: TGTGCCAGCAGCACGGGACAGAGACAAGAGACCCAGTACTTC

D gene: .
V gene: TRBV24-1
clone size: few
J gene: TRBJ2-1
CDR3 protein: CATSDPGLSNEQFF
CDR3 DNA: TGTGCCACCAGTGACCCGGGTCTTTCCAATGAGCAGTTCTTC

D gene: TRBD1
V gene: TRBV29-1
clone size: few
J gene: TRBJ2-7
CDR3 protein: CSAHIQGAGYYEQYF
CDR3 DNA: TGCAGCGCCCATATTCAGGGGGCGGGGTACTACGAGCAGTACTTC

D gene: TRBD2
V gene: TRBV19
clone size: once
J gene: TRBJ2-2
CDR3 protein: CASSRLAGGANTGELFF
CDR3 DNA: TGTGCCAGTAGTAGACTAGCGGGGGGAGCGAACACCGGGGAGCTGTTTTTT

D gene: .
V gene: TRBV11-1
clone size: .
J gene: TRBJ2-1
CDR3 protein: CASSPGHSMNEQFF
CDR3 DNA: TGTGCCAGCTCGCCGGGACACTCTATGAATGAGCAGTTCTTC

D gene: .
V gene: TRBV3-1
clone size: .
J gene: TRBJ2-3
CDR3 protein: CASSRKQGYTDTQYF
CDR3 DNA: TGTGCCAGCAGCCGGAAGCAGGGGTACACAGATACGCAGTATTTT

D gene: .
V gene: TRBV7-2
clone size: few
J gene: TRBJ2-3
CDR3 protein: CASAPSRARDTQYF
CDR3 DNA: TGTGCCTCCGCGCCCAGCAGAGCTCGGGATACGCAGTATTTT

D gene: .
V gene: TRBV21-1
clone size: few
J gene: TRBJ2-7
CDR3 protein: CASSTYGDRSKYEQYF
CDR3 DNA: TGTGCCAGCAGCACCTATGGTGACAGGAGTAAATACGAGCAGTACTTC

D gene: .
V gene: TRBV5-1
clone size: few
J gene: TRBJ1-5
CDR3 protein: CASSSGASGDNQPQHF
CDR3 DNA: TGCGCCAGCAGCTCTGGGGCCTCGGGGGATAATCAGCCCCAGCATTTT

D gene: TRBD1
V gene: TRBV6-6
clone size: .
J gene: TRBJ1-5
CDR3 protein: CASSYRGQGIHQPQHF
CDR3 DNA: TGTGCCAGCAGTTACAGGGGACAGGGGATACATCAGCCCCAGCATTTT

D gene: .
V gene: TRBV5-1
clone size: .
J gene: TRBJ2-5
CDR3 protein: CASSLVTGKETQYF
CDR3 DNA: TGCGCCAGCAGCTTGGTAACGGGTAAAGAGACCCAGTACTTC

D gene: TRBD2
V gene: TRBV7-2
clone size: .
J gene: TRBJ2-1
CDR3 protein: CASSPWGGPYNEQFF
CDR3 DNA: TGTGCCAGCAGCCCGTGGGGGGGACCTTACAATGAGCAGTTCTTC

D gene: TRBD1
V gene: TRBV12-3/TRBV12-4
clone size: .
J gene: TRBJ2-5
CDR3 protein: CASSLRTGGTPQYF
CDR3 DNA: TGTGCCAGCAGTTTACGGACAGGGGGCACCCCTCAGTACTTC

D gene: .
V gene: TRBV3-1
clone size: few
J gene: TRBJ2-7
CDR3 protein: CASSQGYRGYEQYF
CDR3 DNA: TGTGCCAGCAGCCAAGGGTACAGAGGCTACGAGCAGTACTTC

D gene: TRBD1
V gene: TRBV15
clone size: .
J gene: TRBJ2-7
CDR3 protein: CATSREDRGPYEQYF
CDR3 DNA: TGTGCCACCAGCAGAGAGGACAGGGGCCCCTACGAGCAGTACTTC

D gene: .
V gene: TRBV6-2/TRBV6-3
clone size: .
J gene: TRBJ2-7
CDR3 protein: CASSLDSVPYEQYF
CDR3 DNA: TGTGCCAGCAGTCTCGACAGCGTCCCCTACGAGCAGTACTTC

D gene: .
V gene: TRBV7-2
clone size: .
J gene: TRBJ1-2
CDR3 protein: CASNHRALNYGYTF
CDR3 DNA: TGTGCCAGCAACCACAGGGCCCTTAACTATGGCTACACCTTC

D gene: .
V gene: TRBV10-3
clone size: .
J gene: TRBJ2-3
CDR3 protein: CAISDQGLDTQYF
CDR3 DNA: TGTGCCATCAGTGATCAGGGGTTAGATACGCAGTATTTT

D gene: .
V gene: TRBV5-1
clone size: .
J gene: TRBJ1-1
CDR3 protein: CASTRDGQNTEAFF
CDR3 DNA: TGCGCCAGCACCCGCGACGGGCAGAACACTGAAGCTTTCTTT

D gene: TRBD1
V gene: TRBV7-2
clone size: .
J gene: TRBJ2-3
CDR3 protein: CASSLLPGQGTDTQYF
CDR3 DNA: TGTGCCAGCAGCTTACTTCCGGGACAGGGCACAGATACGCAGTATTTT

D gene: TRBD1
V gene: TRBV13
clone size: .
J gene: TRBJ2-6
CDR3 protein: CASTVQFRQGAPGANVLTF
CDR3 DNA: TGTGCCAGCACAGTCCAATTTCGACAGGGGGCGCCTGGGGCCAACGTCCTGACTTTC

D gene: TRBD1
V gene: TRBV20-1
clone size: .
J gene: TRBJ2-7
CDR3 protein: CSARRDRDYEQYF
CDR3 DNA: TGCAGTGCTAGGAGGGACAGGGACTACGAGCAGTACTTC

D gene: TRBD1
V gene: TRBV7-2
clone size: few
J gene: TRBJ2-7
CDR3 protein: CASSLDSGTGGYEQYF
CDR3 DNA: TGTGCCAGCAGCTTAGATTCCGGGACAGGGGGCTACGAGCAGTACTTC

D gene: .
V gene: TRBV6-2/TRBV6-3
clone size: .
J gene: TRBJ1-2
CDR3 protein: CASSYSNGGNYGYTF
CDR3 DNA: TGTGCCAGCAGTTACTCGAACGGAGGGAACTATGGCTACACCTTC

D gene: .
V gene: TRBV7-9
clone size: .
J gene: TRBJ2-1
CDR3 protein: CASSLERSEQFF
CDR3 DNA: TGTGCCAGCAGCTTAGAGAGGTCTGAGCAGTTCTTC

D gene: .
V gene: TRBV7-9
clone size: .
J gene: TRBJ2-2
CDR3 protein: CASSNTGIPGELFF
CDR3 DNA: TGTGCCAGCAGCAATACAGGGATTCCCGGGGAGCTGTTTTTT

D gene: TRBD1
V gene: TRBV6-1
clone size: .
J gene: TRBJ1-1
CDR3 protein: CASRPDGTGAFGVNTEAFF
CDR3 DNA: TGTGCCAGCAGACCCGACGGGACAGGGGCCTTTGGAGTGAACACTGAAGCTTTCTTT

D gene: .
V gene: TRBV20-1
clone size: few
J gene: TRBJ2-7
CDR3 protein: CSASPRGDYEQYF
CDR3 DNA: TGCAGTGCTTCACCTCGCGGGGACTACGAGCAGTACTTC

D gene: TRBD2
V gene: TRBV9
clone size: once
J gene: TRBJ2-1
CDR3 protein: CASAVAGGYNEQFF
CDR3 DNA: TGTGCCAGCGCCGTGGCGGGGGGCTACAATGAGCAGTTCTTC

D gene: .
V gene: TRBV4-3
clone size: few
J gene: TRBJ1-5
CDR3 protein: CASSQSAAPGQPQHF
CDR3 DNA: TGCGCCAGCAGCCAAAGCGCGGCCCCTGGTCAGCCCCAGCATTTT

D gene: .
V gene: TRBV7-2
clone size: .
J gene: TRBJ2-5
CDR3 protein: CASSGLLGRQETQYF
CDR3 DNA: TGTGCCAGCAGCGGACTACTGGGCCGACAAGAGACCCAGTACTTC

D gene: .
V gene: TRBV2
clone size: .
J gene: TRBJ2-7
CDR3 protein: CANKNRETAYEQYF
CDR3 DNA: TGTGCCAACAAGAACAGGGAAACGGCCTACGAGCAGTACTTC

D gene: .
V gene: TRBV20-1
clone size: .
J gene: TRBJ2-1
CDR3 protein: CSAPVTRLVNEQFF
CDR3 DNA: TGCAGTGCTCCCGTGACCCGACTAGTTAATGAGCAGTTCTTC

D gene: TRBD1
V gene: TRBV6-6
clone size: .
J gene: TRBJ1-1
CDR3 protein: CASSFAGGDTEAFF
CDR3 DNA: TGTGCCAGCAGTTTTGCAGGGGGCGACACTGAAGCTTTCTTT

D gene: TRBD1
V gene: TRBV12-5
clone size: few
J gene: TRBJ2-1
CDR3 protein: CASGVYRGESSYNEQFF
CDR3 DNA: TGTGCTAGTGGTGTATACAGGGGCGAGAGCTCCTACAATGAGCAGTTCTTC

D gene: TRBD2
V gene: TRBV2
clone size: .
J gene: TRBJ2-1
CDR3 protein: CASTLNARTSGQETQFF
CDR3 DNA: TGTGCCAGCACCCTCAATGCGCGGACTAGCGGGCAAGAGACCCAGTTCTTC

D gene: TRBD2
V gene: TRBV4-1
clone size: .
J gene: TRBJ2-7
CDR3 protein: CASSQSSGGGRKYEQYF
CDR3 DNA: TGCGCCAGCAGCCAATCCTCGGGCGGGGGGCGCAAATACGAGCAGTACTTC

D gene: .
V gene: TRBV4-1
clone size: .
J gene: TRBJ1-1
CDR3 protein: CASSQDLGGAFF
CDR3 DNA: TGCGCCAGCAGCCAAGATCTGGGGGGAGCTTTCTTT

D gene: TRBD2
V gene: TRBV9
clone size: .
J gene: TRBJ2-3
CDR3 protein: CASSESRGGTPEAQYF
CDR3 DNA: TGTGCCAGCAGCGAATCCCGGGGGGGGACACCAGAGGCGCAGTATTTT

D gene: .
V gene: TRBV6-1
clone size: .
J gene: TRBJ2-3
CDR3 protein: CASSEDSLTQYF
CDR3 DNA: TGTGCCAGCAGTGAAGACAGTCTAACGCAGTATTTT

D gene: .
V gene: TRBV7-9
clone size: many
J gene: TRBJ2-7
CDR3 protein: CASSLTGTSLLEQYF
CDR3 DNA: TGTGCCAGCAGCTTAACCGGGACCTCCCTACTCGAGCAGTACTTC

D gene: .
V gene: TRBV6-2/TRBV6-3
clone size: .
J gene: TRBJ2-3
CDR3 protein: CASIRDLNTDTQYF
CDR3 DNA: TGTGCCAGCATCCGGGACCTCAACACAGATACGCAGTATTTT

D gene: TRBD1
V gene: TRBV4-2
clone size: .
J gene: TRBJ2-1
CDR3 protein: CASSQVPGQGIHNEQFF
CDR3 DNA: TGTGCCAGCAGCCAAGTGCCGGGACAGGGTATACACAATGAGCAGTTCTTC

D gene: .
V gene: TRBV20-1
clone size: .
J gene: TRBJ1-1
CDR3 protein: CSARDRGPYTEAFF
CDR3 DNA: TGCAGTGCTAGAGATAGAGGCCCGTACACTGAAGCTTTCTTT

D gene: .
V gene: TRBV20-1
clone size: .
J gene: TRBJ2-1
CDR3 protein: CSTSTQRNYNEQFF
CDR3 DNA: TGCAGTACTAGTACCCAGCGGAACTACAATGAGCAGTTCTTC

D gene: .
V gene: TRBV5-1
clone size: few
J gene: TRBJ1-2
CDR3 protein: CASQASTNYGYTF
CDR3 DNA: TGCGCCAGCCAAGCCAGTACAAACTATGGCTACACCTTC

D gene: TRBD2
V gene: TRBV28
clone size: few
J gene: TRBJ2-1
CDR3 protein: CASVLAGGNEQFF
CDR3 DNA: TGTGCCAGCGTACTAGCGGGAGGTAATGAGCAGTTCTTC

D gene: .
V gene: TRBV5-1
clone size: .
J gene: TRBJ2-3
CDR3 protein: CASSSIADTQYF
CDR3 DNA: TGCGCCAGCAGCTCCATCGCAGATACGCAGTATTTT

D gene: .
V gene: TRBV19
clone size: .
J gene: TRBJ2-3
CDR3 protein: CASSVDISDTQYF
CDR3 DNA: TGTGCCAGTAGTGTGGACATTTCAGATACGCAGTATTTT

D gene: TRBD2
V gene: TRBV6-2/TRBV6-3
clone size: .
J gene: TRBJ2-7
CDR3 protein: CASSYLRLASYEQYF
CDR3 DNA: TGTGCCAGCAGTTACCTGCGACTAGCCTCATACGAGCAGTACTTC

D gene: .
V gene: TRBV12-3/TRBV12-4
clone size: once
J gene: TRBJ2-7
CDR3 protein: CAGSLGTNEQYF
CDR3 DNA: TGTGCCGGCAGTTTAGGGACAAACGAGCAGTACTTC

D gene: .
V gene: TRBV11-2
clone size: .
J gene: TRBJ2-3
CDR3 protein: CASSALSQLTQYF
CDR3 DNA: TGTGCCAGCAGCGCCCTGTCTCAACTAACGCAGTATTTT